The present T cell receptor (beta chain) was sequenced within a study of T cell changes during pregnancy in multiple sclerosis. This CDR3 contains 13 residues. Germline V CDR1 and CDR2: SNHLY, FYNNEI. The V end was cut by 2 bases, the J end by 5 bases, with 10 bases between. Data came from immunoSEQ multiplex PCR; TCRdb stores just in-frame clones and leaves some out. Here the sample spans nearly 80,000 clones, approximately 90% being singletons. This clone was observed a few times. Source: CD4+ T cells from peripheral blood mononuclear cells, taken before pregnancy. V gene TRBV2 combines with J gene TRBJ2-7, with D hard to call. This clonotype was sampled from a female donor with multiple sclerosis, enrolled in a pregnancy study. Here the CDR3 reads CASSELGADEQYF. In nucleotides, the CDR3 is TGTGCCAGCAGTGAACTGGGTGCGGACGAGCAGTACTTC.